This paragraph covers one T cell receptor beta chain sequence. This sample is drawn from a study of CD8+ T cells in alopecia areata. CDR1 and CDR2 (germline): SGHNT, YYREEE (reference sequence). The CDR3 loop spans 15 amino acids. Trimming shortened V by 1 base and J by 4 bases, and 11 bases separated the two germline ends. As the sequencing template, cDNA was produced by extracting RNA and reverse transcribing it. Data came from immunoSEQ multiplex PCR; TCRdb stores just in-frame clones and leaves some out. The sample yields under 250,000 clones, approximately 60% seen once. The sequence derives from a human donor in good health. The sample was CD8+ T cells sorted from blood. This chain connects TRBV5-4 to TRBJ1-4; a weak D match, TRBD1 (5 bases). In nucleotides, the CDR3 is TGTGCCAGCAGCTTGAGGTCCGGGGGTAATGAAAAACTGTTTTTT. Translating it yields CASSLRSGGNEKLFF.